Presented here are 16 T cell receptor beta chains from one specimen sequenced in a study of T-cell memory formation after mild COVID-19 (dated by TCRdb to 2020 to 2023). Receptors were amplified or captured by 5' RACE. Sequencing was carried out with an Illumina NovaSeq 6000. In-frame beta chains were kept once TCRdb had trimmed the public reads at Q25 with fastp and called clones with MiXCR. Every distinct CDR3 protein forms one entry, paired with its most common genes and DNA. This sample is represented by some 450,000 distinct CDR3 sequences; roughly 18% of them were singletons. The ten largest clones represent roughly a fifth of the sample. Sequenced input: PBMCs or a T cell subset sorted from them (not recorded which). Every receptor here comes from a man aged 18 to 35 who had mild COVID-19 (a few samples of this study predate the infection). The sample titles of this study are shuffled in the database, so cell type and time point are left out; the donor was told from shared clones.

This clonotype was recorded a few times. The chain joins TRBV11-2 to TRBJ2-3; TRBD1 aligns across 7 bases. Trimming took 8 bases from V and 3 from J; bases not matched to a gene: 11. There are 15 residues in the CDR3. Germline lookup yields CDR1 SGHAT and CDR2 FQNNGV. The CDR3: CASGVGDSATDTQYF. The CDR3 nucleotides are TGTGCCAGCGGGGTAGGGGACAGCGCGACAGATACGCAGTATTTT. The full variable domain, its missing parts supplied by reference TRBV11-2 and TRBJ2-3, is EAGVAQSPRYKIIEKRQSVAFWCNPISGHATLYWYQQILGQGPKLLIQFQNNGVVDDSQLPKDRFSAERLKGVDSTLKIQPAKLEDSAVYLCASGVGDSATDTQYFGPGTRLTVL.

The gene calls are TRBV6-2 or TRBV6-3 and TRBJ2-1; D uncertain. Between the trimmed V and J ends, which lost 3 bases and 9 bases, there was a span of 15 bases. Per the germline V gene, CDR1 is MNHEY and CDR2 is SVGEGT. The CDR3 has 14 residues. The chain's CDR3 is CASSYIGEGSEQFF. The CDR3 DNA sequence: TGTGCCAGCAGTTATATTGGGGAAGGAAGTGAGCAGTTCTTC.

This clonotype came up a few times. V and J are TRBV4-1 and TRBJ2-3; D possibly corresponds to TRBD1 (5 bases). The CDR3 extends over 16 amino acids. V was trimmed by 1 base and J by 3 bases, leaving 14 bases between them. Germline V gives CDR1 MGHRA, CDR2 YSYEKL. In DNA form, the CDR3 reads TGCGCCAGCAGCCAAGTTCTACAGGTGGAAACAGATACGCAGTATTTT. The encoded protein is CASSQVLQVETDTQYF.

This clonotype has just a few counts. The chain joins TRBV12-5 to TRBJ2-1; D is perhaps TRBD2 (5 bases). CDR3 length equals 13 residues. Trimming took off 3 bases at V and 9 bases at J, with 12 bases between the two ends. Per germline, CDR1 LGHNT and CDR2 FRNRAP. As DNA, the CDR3 is TGTGCTAGTGGTTTCAACTGGGAGAGTGAGCAGTTCTTC. Translating gives CASGFNWESEQFF.

This chain links TRBV7-3 with TRBJ2-5, with unresolved D. V lost 4 bases and J lost 4, with 13 bases in between. CDR1 is SGHTA, CDR2 FQGTGA, per germline. This CDR3 is 14 amino acids long. CDR3 DNA: TGTGCCAGCAGCTGGGGTAGTAGAGGAGAGACCCAGTACTTC. Encoded protein: CASSWGSRGETQYF.

V usage is TRBV27 and J usage is TRBJ1-2, with a tentative D call TRBD1 (5 bases). Germline V gene sequence: CDR1 MNHEY, CDR2 SMNVEV (reference sequence). V dropped 3 bases and J dropped 8 bases, with 13 bases sitting between them. This CDR3 is built from 13 residues. CDR3 residues: CASSFTREGGYTF. DNA of the CDR3: TGTGCCAGCAGTTTTACCAGGGAAGGAGGCTACACCTTC.

The V and J genes are TRBV7-2 and TRBJ1-3, with a possible D match to TRBD1 (5 bases). V lost 5 bases and J 3 bases, leaving 8 bases between the germline ends. This CDR3 comprises 13 residues. Looked up from germline, CDR1 is SGHTA and CDR2 is FQGNSA. Here the CDR3 reads CASSGAVGNTIYF. The CDR3 DNA sequence: TGTGCCAGCAGCGGGGCGGTTGGAAACACCATATATTTT.

This rearrangement joins TRBV3-1 to TRBJ2-5; no firm D call. The V and J ends lost 5 bases and 2 bases respectively, with 15 bases between them. The CDR3 runs to 15 residues. CDR1 is LGHDT, CDR2 YNNKEL, per germline (reference sequence). Written as DNA, the CDR3 is TGTGCCAGCAGCTATAGCCCTGCTCGGCAAGAGACCCAGTACTTC. Its protein product is CASSYSPARQETQYF.

V usage is TRBV7-8 and J usage is TRBJ2-7; D remains unclear. There are 15 residues in the CDR3. Germline values: CDR1 SGHVS, CDR2 FQNEAQ. V dropped 5 bases and J dropped 0 bases, with 14 bases sitting between them. CDR3 coding DNA: TGTGCCAGCAGCCCCCCCTGGGAAAGCTCCTACGAGCAGTACTTC. It yields the protein CASSPPWESSYEQYF.

In its sample, this clonotype was seen a few times. CDR3 nucleotides: TGTGCCAGCAGACCCCGCCCCGGGAAGTTGGGATCAAACACCGGGGAGCTGTTTTTT. Amino acids: CASRPRPGKLGSNTGELFF. The V call is TRBV6-5, the J call TRBJ2-2; possibly TRBD2 for D (5 bases). The V end lost 6 bases, the J end lost 2 bases, and 25 bases lay between the germline ends. The length of the CDR3 is 19 residues. Germline V gene sequence: CDR1 MNHEY, CDR2 SVGAGI.

This clonotype was seen a handful of times. The V gene is TRBV4-3, the J gene TRBJ2-5; D may be TRBD2 (7 bases). The ends were cut back, 6 bases at V and 5 bases at J, with 16 bases in the middle. Per the germline V gene, CDR1 is LGHNA and CDR2 is YSLEER. The CDR3 sequence is 14 residues long. The CDR3: CASSRGAGDETQYF. In nucleotides, the CDR3 is TGCGCCAGCAGTCGGGGGGCAGGGGATGAGACCCAGTACTTC.

The chain links TRBV4-2 to TRBJ2-4; 7 bases line up with TRBD2. Germline lookup yields CDR1 LGHNA and CDR2 YNFKEQ. Trimming cost V 1 base and J 9 bases; bases outside gene matches: 0. This CDR3 is built from 12 residues. The CDR3 region has the DNA TGTGCCAGCAGCCAAGCTAGCGGCATTCAGTACTTC. Translating it yields CASSQASGIQYF.

The chain uses TRBV5-5 and TRBJ2-7; TRBD1 or TRBD2 may be the D gene (5 bases each). Trimming cost V 2 bases and J 2 bases, with 14 bases left between them. The CDR3 is 15 residues long. Germline lookup yields CDR1 SGHKS and CDR2 YYEKEE (reference sequence). This chain's CDR3 is CASSFSGTAPYEQYV. CDR3 DNA sequence: TGTGCCAGCAGCTTCTCCGGGACGGCTCCCTACGAGCAGTACGTC.

This clonotype was recorded a few times. The chain joins TRBV5-4 to TRBJ1-2, with D tentatively TRBD1 (6 bases). Trimming removed 10 bases from V and 8 bases from J, with 21 bases in between. Germline-derived CDR1 and CDR2 are SGHNT and YYREEE (reference sequence). The CDR3 loop spans 13 amino acids. Here the CDR3 DNA reads TGTGCCGAGACAGGCCCTTCTTCGCCCGGCTACACCTTC. Translation: CAETGPSSPGYTF.

There are a few counts of this clonotype. The rearrangement joins TRBV2 to TRBJ2-5; D unclear. CDR3 size: 10 residues. The germline V gene has CDR1 SNHLY and CDR2 FYNNEI. Trimming stripped 6 bases from V and 3 bases from J, with 2 bases between. This CDR3 is CASRKETQYF. In DNA, the CDR3 is TGTGCCAGCAGGAAAGAGACCCAGTACTTC.

This clonotype has a handful of counts. The V and J genes are TRBV28 and TRBJ2-4; D may be TRBD1 (6 bases). V gave up 1 base and J gave up 1 base, with 8 bases separating them. The CDR3 covers 15 residues. CDR1 and CDR2 (germline): MDHEN, SYDVKM. Written as DNA, the CDR3 is TGTGCCAGCAGTTTATCAGGGGTGGCCAAAAACATTCAGTACTTC. It specifies CASSLSGVAKNIQYF.